Reported below is one T cell receptor beta chain. The antigen this receptor binds is unknown. Base-call qualities are not available, and no considerably larger clone is one nucleotide away. RNA was extracted with the RNeasy kit and 0.5 to 1 ug was reverse transcribed using random hexamers. The immunoSEQ multiplex PCR assay, covering 54 Vbeta and 13 Jbeta segments, was used to amplify TCR beta CDR3 regions. To correct PCR amplification bias, a synthetic template baseline was used for both primer optimization and computational correction. Turning to the authors' computational methods: Only productive sequences were kept, with reads annotated to V, D and J genes according to IMGT and analyzed in immunoSEQ Analyzer. To calculate clonality, Shannon entropy was normalized by log2 of the number of productive unique sequences and then subtracted from one. Public and private clones were assessed among the 100 most prevalent clones of each patient and control. Susac-specific clones were defined as absent from healthy and MS cohorts, about 1,100 published viral clones and other ImmuneACCESS disease sequences. In-frame beta chains were kept once TCRdb had trimmed the public reads at Q25 with fastp and called clones with MiXCR. Each CDR3 protein gets just one entry, which takes the most common genes and DNA from the rows behind it. The V and J calls come from TCRdb's annotation, not from the publication. A total of fewer than 95,000 distinct CDR3 sequences appear in this sample, 95% to 96% of them only once. The ten largest account for more than 0.5% of the sample.

The sample is drawn from a study of CD8 T cells in Susac syndrome (dated by TCRdb to the late 2010s). For the wider study: Of the Susac syndrome patients who were sequenced, more than five had clinically active disease and roughly eight were in clinical remission. Whether CD8+ T cell activation and differentiation in Susac syndrome was antigen driven was tested using repertoire sequencing. Susac syndrome patients were therapy-naive, on corticosteroids (some also receiving IVIg), or on IVIg alone at blood withdrawal. The study compared CD8+ T cell repertoire clonality among about a dozen healthy donors, around 14 Susac syndrome patients and 15 or so multiple sclerosis patients.

The V and J ends are trimmed by 0 bases and 14 bases, leaving 7 bases between them. CDR1 is given as KGHSH and CDR2 as LQKENI, both from the germline V gene. From cysteine to phenylalanine, the CDR3 is 10 amino acids long. The sequence is cut down to CDR3 DNA, 30 bases in frame from base 1. High-throughput TCR beta sequencing profiled peripheral blood CD8+ and CD4+ T cells from healthy donors, Susac syndrome patients and multiple sclerosis patients. The Susac syndrome patients fulfilled recently defined diagnostic criteria for definite or probable disease. Bulk CD8+ and CD4+ T cells were purified magnetically by negative isolation, whereas CD8+ TEMRA cells were enriched by FACS. Blood was drawn into EDTA tubes, processed within 24 hours, and PBMCs were isolated by density gradient centrifugation. PBMCs intended for TCR sequencing were frozen in liquid nitrogen and were later thawed in a 37 degrees C water bath. Purity of sorted or isolated CD4+, CD8+ and CD8+ TEMRA cells was at least 90%.

On the study overall, not on this receptor specifically: Sixteen and five Susac-specific public clones were found in the total CD8+ and CD8+ TEMRA repertoires, respectively. The TCR sequencing and HLA analysis was acknowledged to have included a relatively small number of individuals. CD8+ repertoires in Susac syndrome showed clonal expansion, which was highest in CD8+ TEMRA cells and was greater in clinically active patients than in remitting patients.

Rearrangement joined TRBV18 to TRBJ2-5; there is no confident call for the D gene. The sequencing input was CD8+ T cells from PBMCs. The receptor comes from a human donor with Susac syndrome. CDR3 sequence: CASSPPVAYF. The sequenced DNA: TGTGCCAGCTCACCACCGGTAGCTTACTTC.